This T cell receptor beta chain was profiled in a study of early T cells in non-severe SARS-CoV-2 infection. The overall study: Unpaired chains resulted from sequencing bulk RNA of unsorted whole blood.

This clonotype was counted between two and nine times. V gave up 0 bases and J gave up 3 bases; unmatched junction bases: 4. Germline V CDR1 and CDR2: DFQATT, SNEGSKA (reference sequence). CDR3 length: 16 amino acids. Each CDR3 protein gets one entry after TCRdb re-called the 5' RACE reads with MiXCR. The repertoire holds about 33,000 distinct CDR3 sequences, with 5.5% to 7% as singletons. Sequencing was performed on whole blood. The chain couples TRBV20-1 to TRBJ2-1, with TRBD2 matching over 11 bases. This receptor was identified in an adult who was a healthcare worker with PCR-confirmed SARS-CoV-2 infection or an uninfected control (not recorded which). The CDR3 reads CSAREILAGDYNEQFF. CDR3 coding DNA: TGCAGTGCTAGAGAGATACTAGCGGGAGACTACAATGAGCAGTTCTTC.